This T cell receptor (beta chain) comes out of a study of shared clonotypes between healthy human individuals. Data came from immunoSEQ multiplex PCR; TCRdb stores just in-frame clones and leaves some out. This sample yields about 2 million clones, of which 95% are seen a single time; 0.1% to 0.15% belongs to the top ten. The CDR3 runs 13 residues. Germline V gives CDR1 SGHDT, CDR2 YYEEEE. The germline V and J ends were trimmed by 0 bases and 3 bases, with 7 bases remaining between them. As for this clone: Its target is not known.

General observations from the study: Rarefaction demonstrated incomplete sorted-subset sequencing despite large depth. The researchers took only blood, and tissue repertoires probably look different. Non-shared clonotypes displayed generation probabilities falling below those of clonotypes present in all four donors.

The sequence came from a man aged 18 to 30 in good health. Sequenced input: naive CD4+ T cells sorted from blood. The subset here: CD45RA+ positively selected. The chain carries TRBV5-6 and TRBJ2-7; no reliable D call. This CDR3 is CASSLEAGYEQYF. In DNA form, the CDR3 reads TGTGCCAGCAGCTTGGAGGCCGGCTACGAGCAGTACTTC.